What follows are 17 T cell receptor beta chains derived from one specimen sequenced in a study of neurological immune-mediated disorders. Time point of the sample: technical triplicate 2. MiXCR, run by TCRdb on the 5' RACE reads, gives a single entry per CDR3 protein. This sample has under 70,000 distinct CDR3 sequences; about 24% occur once, and the top ten carry 4.6%. Source material: PBMCs. These TCRs come from a man aged 55 to 69 with HTLV-1-associated myelopathy (HAM/TSP).

This clonotype came up many times. The V and J genes are TRBV29-1 and TRBJ2-2; the D gene is possibly TRBD1 (5 bases). V was shortened by 2 bases and J by 7 bases, with 14 bases between the two germline ends. This CDR3 contains 14 residues. Germline assignment: CDR1 SQVTM and CDR2 ANQGSEA. The CDR3 DNA sequence: TGCAGCGTTGAAATCAGGGCCCAGGGCGGGGAGCTGTTTTTT. Translation: CSVEIRAQGGELFF.

Only a few counts were recorded for this clonotype. Relative to the germline gene, one junction end is altered; a read error may explain this. This chain connects TRBV7-8 to TRBJ2-7; 8 positions match TRBD2. This CDR3 region has 13 residues. Germline V CDR1 and CDR2: SGHVS, FQNEAQ. This chain's CDR3 is CASSLSLRREAFF. The CDR3 nucleotides read TGTGCCAGCAGCCTATCTCTCCGGCGGGAGGCCTTCTTC.

This clonotype has ten or more counts. The chain carries TRBV2 and TRBJ2-1, with D maybe TRBD1 (5 bases). V was shortened by 7 bases and J by 8 bases, with 15 bases between the two germline ends. The CDR3 runs 13 residues. Germline V gene data show CDR1 as SNHLY and CDR2 as FYNNEI. CDR3 region: CASTLDSVDEQFF. The CDR3 coding sequence is TGTGCCAGCACTCTCGACAGCGTGGATGAGCAGTTCTTC.

This clonotype has a count of ten or more. This rearrangement joins TRBV29-1 to TRBJ2-1, with D perhaps being TRBD1 or TRBD2 (6 bases each). Germline CDR1 and CDR2: SQVTM and ANQGSEA. Trimming took 3 bases from V and 10 from J, leaving 16 bases between them. This CDR3 comprises 13 residues. The CDR3 DNA reads TGCAGCGTTGAGGGGGGCACAAGATACGAGCAGTTCTTC. Translated: CSVEGGTRYEQFF.

This clonotype has ten or more counts. The chain couples TRBV3-1 to TRBJ2-6; TRBD1 matches 11 bases. V lost 4 bases to trimming and J lost 4 bases; unmatched junction nucleotides: 6. Per the germline V gene, CDR1 is LGHDT and CDR2 is YNNKEL (reference sequence). The CDR3 length is 17 residues. CDR3 region: CASSPGTGGAGANVLTF. The CDR3, as DNA: TGTGCCAGCAGCCCTGGGACAGGGGGAGCCGGGGCCAACGTCCTGACTTTC.

This clonotype was detected many times. This chain uses TRBV20-1 with TRBJ2-1; 14 nucleotides agree with TRBD2. V shed 2 bases and J 2 bases; nucleotides not matched to a gene: 14. CDR1 and CDR2 from the germline V gene are DFQATT and SNEGSKA (reference sequence). The CDR3 runs to 20 residues. The CDR3 DNA sequence: TGCAGTGCTAGATCCTCGGGCGGACTAGCGGGAGGCGGTCCCTACAATGAGCAGTTCTTC. Encoded protein: CSARSSGGLAGGGPYNEQFF.

This clonotype has at least ten counts. The chain carries TRBV7-9 and TRBJ1-4; D ambiguous. The CDR3 sequence is 14 residues long. Trimming removed 8 bases at V and 7 bases at J, with 17 bases between. Germline values: CDR1 SEHNR, CDR2 FQNEAQ (reference sequence). The CDR3, as DNA: TGTGCCAGCGCACCGTATGCGGTAACTGAAAAACTGTTTTTT. It translates to CASAPYAVTEKLFF.

In this sample, this clonotype turned up many times. This chain uses TRBV12-3 or TRBV12-4 with TRBJ2-1; weak D call: TRBD2 (6 bases). The V and J ends lost 4 bases and 0 bases respectively, with 13 bases between them. The CDR3 is 16 residues long. The CDR3 DNA reads as TGTGCCAGCAGTTCCCTTAGCGGCAGCTCCTACAATGAGCAGTTCTTC. It codes for CASSSLSGSSYNEQFF.

In its sample, this clonotype was seen many times. The rearrangement joins TRBV2 to TRBJ2-1, with 7 positions matching TRBD1. The ends lost 4 bases at V and 6 bases at J; junction bases unmatched: 0. Per the germline V gene, CDR1 is SNHLY and CDR2 is FYNNEI. This CDR3 has 12 amino acids. The DNA for the CDR3 is TGTGCCAGCAGTGCAGGGGGCAATGAGCAGTTCTTC. It translates to CASSAGGNEQFF.

This clonotype has a count of ten or more. The V and J genes are TRBV20-1 and TRBJ2-1; 7 bases agree with TRBD2. V shed 2 bases, J shed 4 bases, and the junction held 5 bases outside the gene matches. Germline lookup yields CDR1 DFQATT and CDR2 SNEGSKA (reference sequence). The CDR3 totals 14 residues. This CDR3 is CSARTSEYYNEQFF. In nucleotides, the CDR3 is TGCAGTGCTAGAACTAGCGAATATTACAATGAGCAGTTCTTC.

This clonotype was found many times. One end of the junction is discordant with germline, which a read error may explain. CDR3 sequence reads: CASSESGRGTDTQYF. The DNA of the CDR3 is TGTGCCAGCAGCGAATCTGGCAGGGGAACAGATACGCAGTATTTT. The V call is TRBV25-1, the J call TRBJ2-3, with D maybe TRBD1 (6 bases). Germline CDR1 reads MGHDK; CDR2 reads SYGVNS. This CDR3 contains 15 residues.

This clonotype was counted a few times. V is TRBV24-1 and J is TRBJ2-5; 9 bases are shared with TRBD1. The CDR3 consists of 15 residues. Germline V gene sequence: CDR1 KGHDR, CDR2 SFDVKD. Unmatched junction bases numbered 8, after V lost 5 bases and J lost 5 bases. The CDR3 protein is CATSGRQGVPETQYF. Written as DNA, the CDR3 is TGTGCCACCAGTGGACGACAGGGGGTTCCGGAGACCCAGTACTTC.

V and J are TRBV7-2 and TRBJ2-2; D uncertain. The CDR3 length is 14 residues. Trimming cost V 5 bases and J 1 base, with 8 bases left between them. Germline-derived CDR1 and CDR2 are SGHTA and FQGNSA. The CDR3 DNA reads as TGTACCAGCAGCAAAGACTGGAACACCGGGGAGCTGTTTTTT. This translates into CTSSKDWNTGELFF.

J is TRBJ1-4 and V is TRBV5-4; D might be TRBD1 (5 bases). Germline loops: CDR1 SGHNT, CDR2 YYREEE (reference sequence). The V gene lost 0 bases and the J gene lost 2 bases, with 8 bases spanning the gap. This CDR3 has 15 residues. CDR3 DNA: TGTGCCAGCAGCTTGGGGGGGGTCACTAATGAAAAACTGTTTTTT. It translates to CASSLGGVTNEKLFF.

The table lists this clonotype with many counts. The chain has TRBV20-1 and TRBJ2-5; TRBD2 matches 12 bases. CDR1 and CDR2 from the germline V gene are DFQATT and SNEGSKA (reference sequence). CDR3 length: 16 residues. Trimming at V came to 0 bases and at J to 0 bases, leaving 2 bases not matched to a gene. CDR3 sequence: CSARDPSGRDQETQYF. As DNA, the CDR3 is TGCAGTGCTAGAGATCCTAGCGGGAGGGACCAAGAGACCCAGTACTTC.

This clonotype was detected many times. The rearrangement joins TRBV6-1 to TRBJ2-7; 12 nucleotides match TRBD2. Trimming cost V 4 bases and J 5 bases; bases outside gene matches: 6. The CDR3 extends over 15 amino acids. Germline CDR1 MNHNS, CDR2 SASEGT. CDR3 sequence reads: CASSGPSGGADEQYF. CDR3 in DNA: TGTGCCAGCAGTGGGCCTAGCGGGGGGGCAGACGAGCAGTACTTC.

This clonotype has ten or more counts. The chain is built from TRBV5-1 and TRBJ2-5; a possible D gene is TRBD1 (5 bases). The CDR3 is 14 amino acids. CDR1 is SGHRS and CDR2 is YFSETQ in the germline V gene. The germline V and J ends were trimmed by 0 bases and 4 bases, with 10 bases remaining between them. The DNA of the CDR3 is TGCGCCAGCAGCTTGGTACAGGATCTAGAGACCCAGTACTTC. Translation gives CASSLVQDLETQYF.